The present T cell receptor (beta chain) was sequenced within a study of blood T cell repertoires in COVID-19. Trimming stripped 0 bases from V and 0 bases from J, with 8 bases between. This CDR3 contains 15 residues. Germline V gene lookup returns CDR1 LGHDT and CDR2 YNNKEL (reference sequence). TCRdb keeps only in-frame clones here, not all; method: immunoSEQ multiplex PCR. The sample shows 250,000 to 300,000 clones, roughly 88% of them seen only once. The rearrangement uses TRBV3-1 (or the pseudogene TRBV3-2) and TRBJ1-2; D might be TRBD1 (5 bases). The sequencing input was peripheral blood. The receptor's source is a woman in her sixties or seventies with acute or convalescent COVID-19. CDR3: CASSQDRAANYGYTF. CDR3 sequence (DNA): TGTGCCAGCAGCCAAGACAGGGCAGCTAACTATGGCTACACCTTC.